Listed here are 14 T cell receptor beta chains from one sample, sequenced in a study of blood T cells in healthy people across ages. Primed by a sample-barcoded 5' primer and a J-beta primer mix, a second PCR proceeded for about 6 to 12 cycles. One entry per CDR3 protein, called by TCRdb with MiXCR from the 5' RACE reads. The data contain approximately 730,000 distinct CDR3 sequences, approximately 53% of them seen just once; the ten biggest clones take up about 42%. Source material: blood. All receptors come from an elderly man in good health.

The gene calls are TRBV7-2 and TRBJ1-1, with TRBD1 matching 7 bases. This CDR3 has 16 residues. Per germline, CDR1 SGHTA and CDR2 FQGNSA. The trim removed 6 bases at V and 0 bases at J, leaving 10 bases unmatched. CDR3 protein: CASRFAPGTVNTEAFF. The DNA for the CDR3 is TGTGCCAGCAGATTTGCCCCCGGGACAGTGAACACTGAAGCTTTCTTT.

The chain employs TRBV15 and TRBJ2-3, with D uncertain. With 3 bases removed from V and 2 bases from J, the gap between germline ends came to 6 bases. This CDR3 has 13 residues. Germline V gene data show CDR1 as LNHNV and CDR2 as YYDKDF (reference sequence). The chain's CDR3 is CATSSSLTDTQYF. The CDR3 DNA reads TGTGCCACCAGCAGTTCTCTCACAGATACGCAGTATTTT.

Here the CDR3 DNA reads TGTGCCAGCACCCCGGACAGAGAAGAGACCCAGTACTTC. This codes for CASTPDREETQYF. The rearrangement links TRBV2 to TRBJ2-5; D may be TRBD1 (6 bases). Germline CDR1 is SNHLY and CDR2 is FYNNEI. The CDR3 is 13 amino acids. Trimming shortened V by 7 bases and J by 3 bases, and 12 bases separated the two germline ends. Full variable domain (remainder filled in from reference TRBV2 and TRBJ2-5): EPEVTQTPSHQVTQMGQEVILRCVPISNHLYFYWYRQILGQKVEFLVSFYNNEISEKSEIFDDQFSVERPDGSNFTLKIRSTKLEDSAMYFCASTPDREETQYFGPGTRLLVL.

The rearrangement uses TRBV28 and TRBJ2-7; D possibly matches TRBD1 or TRBD2 (5 bases each). The germline V and J ends were trimmed by 3 bases and 3 bases, with 12 bases remaining between them. The CDR3 consists of 14 residues. Germline assignment: CDR1 MDHEN and CDR2 SYDVKM. The CDR3 DNA reads as TGTGCCAGCAGTTTGGGGACCCCCGTCTACGAGCAGTACTTC. This codes for CASSLGTPVYEQYF.

The chain recombines TRBV7-2 with TRBJ2-6; D call uncertain. The germline gives CDR1 SGHTA, CDR2 FQGNSA. The CDR3 sequence is 16 residues long. V gave up 0 bases and J gave up 2 bases, with 8 bases separating them. The CDR3 DNA reads TGTGCCAGCAGCTTAGCCCCTGCTGCTGGGGCCAACGTCCTGACTTTC. Encoded protein: CASSLAPAAGANVLTF.

Only a few counts were recorded for this clonotype. In nucleotides, the CDR3 is TGTGCCAGCAGCTTGGCCCTAGCGGGAAACTACGAGCAGTACTTC. Its translation is CASSLALAGNYEQYF. The J gene is TRBJ2-5, the V gene TRBV5-5; 9 nucleotides align to TRBD2. The J call may be mistaken, given a closer DNA end match to TRBJ2-7. Germline CDR1 and CDR2: SGHKS and YYEKEE (reference sequence). The CDR3 length is 15 residues.

The chain couples TRBV18 to TRBJ2-5, with TRBD1 identical over 11 bases. After removal of 3 bases from V and 5 bases from J, the junction contained 2 bases not matched to a gene. The CDR3 contains 14 residues. Germline CDR1 is KGHSH and CDR2 is LQKENI. CDR3 coding DNA: TGTGCCAGCTCACCGGACAGGGGGCCTGAGACCCAGTACTTC. Amino acids: CASSPDRGPETQYF.

This clonotype was detected only a few times. The chain links TRBV10-3 to TRBJ2-7, with D tentatively TRBD1 (6 bases). The CDR3 is made up of 14 amino acids. The V and J ends lost 7 bases and 2 bases respectively, with 15 bases between them. The germline V gene has CDR1 ENHRY and CDR2 SYGVKD. CDR3 loop: CAITAGTLAYEQYF. DNA of the CDR3: TGTGCCATCACTGCCGGGACACTGGCCTACGAGCAGTACTTC.

The V gene is TRBV9, the J gene TRBJ2-1; D not certain. There are 16 residues in the CDR3. V was shortened by 3 bases and J by 0 bases, with 13 bases between the two germline ends. Per germline, CDR1 SGDLS and CDR2 YYNGEE. CDR3 residues: CASSAQLVRSYNEQFF. The CDR3, as DNA: TGTGCCAGCAGCGCGCAACTTGTCCGCTCCTACAATGAGCAGTTCTTC. The variable domain in full, completed from reference TRBV9 and TRBJ2-1, reads DSGVTQTPKHLITATGQRVTLRCSPRSGDLSVYWYQQSLDQGLQFLIQYYNGEERAKGNILERFSAQQFPDLHSELNLSSLELGDSALYFCASSAQLVRSYNEQFFGPGTRLTVL.

This clonotype was observed a handful of times. The chain has TRBV13 and TRBJ2-7; 7 positions agree with TRBD1. In germline, CDR1 is PRHDT, CDR2 FYEKMQ (reference sequence). The V segment lost 1 base and the J segment 2 bases; nucleotides outside the gene matches: 17. The CDR3 has 19 amino acids. In DNA form, the CDR3 reads TGTGCCAGCAGCTTAGAAGCGTGGCCAGGGGGAAAAATTACCTACGAGCAGTACTTC. Translation gives CASSLEAWPGGKITYEQYF.

This sequence joins TRBV12-3 or TRBV12-4 and TRBJ2-3; D remains ambiguous. This CDR3 region has 13 residues. With 5 bases removed from V and 14 bases from J, the gap between germline ends came to 20 bases. The CDR3 reads CASSPVQHRYAYF. CDR3 in DNA: TGTGCCAGCAGTCCTGTCCAGCACAGATACGCGTATTTT.

As for this clonotype: Mismatch with germline at one junction end may stem from a read error. The chain couples TRBV10-3 to TRBJ1-5; a possible D gene is TRBD1 (5 bases). Germline CDR1 is ENHRY and CDR2 is SYGVKD. The CDR3 length is 16 residues. The chain's CDR3 is CGISESGDLSNQPQHF. DNA for the CDR3: TGTGGCATCAGTGAGTCGGGGGACCTTAGCAATCAGCCCCAGCATTTT.

The CDR3 DNA reads as TGTGCCAGCAGCCAAGATGCCGGCACCGGGGAGCTGTTTTTT. Its protein is CASSQDAGTGELFF. This sequence joins TRBV4-2 and TRBJ2-2; D ambiguous. This CDR3 has 14 amino acids. CDR1 is LGHNA, CDR2 YNFKEQ, per germline. V was cut by 0 bases and J by 4 bases, with 6 bases left in between.

V is TRBV5-1 and J is TRBJ1-1; perhaps TRBD1 as D (5 bases). The V gene's germline CDR1 is SGHRS and CDR2 YFSETQ. This CDR3 spans 11 amino acids. Trimming took off 4 bases at V and 11 bases at J, with 12 bases between the two ends. CDR3 loop: CASSEQGRAFF. CDR3 nucleotide sequence: TGCGCCAGCAGCGAGCAGGGACGCGCTTTCTTT. The whole variable domain, remainder taken from reference TRBV5-1 and TRBJ1-1, is KAGVTQTPRYLIKTRGQQVTLSCSPISGHRSVSWYQQTPGQGLQFLFEYFSETQRNKGNFPGRFSGRQFSNSRSEMNVSTLELGDSALYLCASSEQGRAFFGQGTRLTVV.